The 16 T cell receptor beta chains given below trace back to one sample, sequenced in a study of long-term antiretroviral therapy in people with HIV (dated by TCRdb to 2021 to 2024). The immunoSEQ hsTCRB v3.0 assay was used at survey level resolution to sequence the TRB variable region. Drawn from immuneACCESS, this table holds only the in-frame rearrangements with V and J called that TCRdb kept. Clones are partly lost; checked studies trace under half to an unresolved V gene and leave the rest unexplained. The sample has 25,000 to 35,000 clones on record, 82% of them singletons. 14% of the sample is taken by the ten largest. The material sequenced was unsorted PBMCs, taken 2.9 years after starting antiretroviral therapy. The receptors come from a man in his fifties with HIV.

The rearrangement links TRBV7-2 to TRBJ2-5, with D maybe TRBD1 (5 bases). V lost 5 bases to trimming and J lost 3 bases, with 13 bases between them. The CDR3 is made up of 14 amino acids. CDR1 is SGHTA and CDR2 is FQGNSA in the germline V gene. The CDR3 loop reads CASSPWGPKETQYF. CDR3 DNA: TGTGCCAGCAGCCCTTGGGGCCCGAAAGAGACCCAGTACTTC. The full variable domain, completed using reference TRBV7-2 and TRBJ2-5, is GAGVSQSPSNKVTEKGKDVELRCDPISGHTALYWYRQSLGQGLEFLIYFQGNSAPDKSGLPSDRFSAERTGGSVSTLTIQRTQQEDSAVYLCASSPWGPKETQYFGPGTRLLVL.

The chain recombines TRBV4-1 with TRBJ2-2, with a possible D match to TRBD2 (7 bases). Germline CDR1 and CDR2: MGHRA and YSYEKL. This CDR3 is 16 amino acids long. Trimming pared 1 base from V and 4 bases from J, leaving 13 bases between. The CDR3 region is CASSQGGGASTGELFF. As DNA, the CDR3 is TGCGCCAGCAGCCAAGGAGGGGGGGCCAGCACCGGGGAGCTGTTTTTT.

The rearrangement uses TRBV7-9 and TRBJ2-7; D is undetermined. The germline V and J ends were trimmed by 1 base and 2 bases, with 9 bases remaining between them. This CDR3 has 14 residues. The germline V gene encodes CDR1 SEHNR and CDR2 FQNEAQ (reference sequence). This chain's CDR3 is CASSLEVRPYEQYF. CDR3 nucleotides: TGTGCCAGCAGCTTAGAGGTCCGGCCCTACGAGCAGTACTTC.

This clone was detected a few times. The rearrangement joins TRBV7-9 to TRBJ1-1; D call uncertain. V shed 5 bases and J shed 4 bases, with 20 bases lying between them. Germline CDR1 SEHNR, CDR2 FQNEAQ (reference sequence). The CDR3 has 16 amino acids. CDR3 sequence: CASSDRVGIEVTEAFF. CDR3 nucleotide sequence: TGTGCCAGCAGCGACCGTGTGGGGATAGAGGTCACTGAAGCTTTCTTT.

CDR3 sequence: CASTHSANTGELFF. For the CDR3, the DNA is TGTGCCAGCACCCACTCCGCGAACACCGGGGAGCTGTTTTTT. This sequence joins TRBV6-1 and TRBJ2-2; D is unresolved. V was cut by 7 bases and J by 0 bases, with 9 bases left in between. The CDR3 consists of 14 residues. The germline V gene has CDR1 MNHNS and CDR2 SASEGT.

The gene calls are TRBV10-3 and TRBJ1-2; 7 positions agree with TRBD1. V lost 6 bases to trimming and J lost 7 bases; unmatched junction nucleotides: 8. The CDR3 extends over 13 amino acids. The germline CDR1 and CDR2 sequences are ENHRY and SYGVKD. The CDR3 sequence: CAIRDEDRAGYTF. The DNA of the CDR3 is TGTGCCATCAGGGACGAAGACAGGGCTGGCTACACCTTC.

This clone was seen more than once but under ten times. The V call is TRBV30, the J call TRBJ1-3; D unresolved. Germline loops: CDR1 GTSNPN, CDR2 SVGIG (reference sequence). V was shortened by 2 bases and J by 16 bases, with 27 bases between the two germline ends. There are 15 residues in the CDR3. In DNA form, the CDR3 reads TGTGCCTGGAGTTACGAGACACCAGGAAAGGGAGGAGGCTATTTT. Its translation is CAWSYETPGKGGGYF.

This clone was detected only a few times. J is TRBJ1-2 and V is TRBV5-3, with a weak D call TRBD1 (6 bases). TRBV5-3 is treated as an ORF (open reading frame) with a function not yet certain. The CDR3 runs 11 residues. V lost 5 bases and J lost 7, with 9 bases in between. This chain's CDR3 is CARRDSPGYTF. In DNA, the CDR3 is TGTGCCAGAAGGGACAGCCCTGGCTACACCTTC.

The rearrangement uses TRBV18 and TRBJ1-3, with D perhaps matching TRBD1 (5 bases). V was clipped by 0 bases and J by 2 bases, with 20 bases between them. This CDR3 comprises 19 residues. Germline V CDR1 and CDR2: KGHSH, LQKENI. CDR3 sequence (DNA): TGTGCCAGCTCACCACCGGAGGGGTCAGGGAGGAAGACTGGAAACACCATATATTTT. It yields the protein CASSPPEGSGRKTGNTIYF.

V and J are TRBV4-3 and TRBJ2-7; 8 bases map to TRBD1. The CDR3 has 15 residues. Germline V lookup: CDR1 LGHNA, CDR2 YSLEER. The V and J ends lost 5 bases and 0 bases, in that order; junction bases with no gene match: 6. The CDR3 sequence is CASSFGQGSSYEQYF. In nucleotides, the CDR3 is TGCGCCAGCAGCTTCGGACAGGGTAGCTCCTACGAGCAGTACTTC.

The V call is TRBV11-2, the J call TRBJ2-7; 8 bases are shared with TRBD1. Germline trimming cut 10 bases from V and 4 bases from J; bases unmatched to any gene: 9. This CDR3 has 13 residues. Per the germline V gene, CDR1 is SGHAT and CDR2 is FQNNGV. The CDR3 region is CAIRAQGGYEQYF. CDR3 nucleotides: TGTGCCATCCGGGCACAGGGGGGATACGAGCAGTACTTC. The full variable domain, completed using reference TRBV11-2 and TRBJ2-7, is EAGVAQSPRYKIIEKRQSVAFWCNPISGHATLYWYQQILGQGPKLLIQFQNNGVVDDSQLPKDRFSAERLKGVDSTLKIQPAKLEDSAVYLCAIRAQGGYEQYFGPGTRLTVT.

The V call is TRBV9, the J call TRBJ2-3; perhaps TRBD1 as D (5 bases). Germline V gene data show CDR1 as SGDLS and CDR2 as YYNGEE. CDR3 length equals 15 residues. The V and J ends lost 6 bases and 2 bases respectively, with 16 bases between them. CDR3 in amino acids: CASTRRGGDTDTQYF. The CDR3 coding sequence is TGTGCCAGCACTCGAAGGGGTGGGGACACAGATACGCAGTATTTT.

This chain uses TRBV4-1 with TRBJ1-1; D call uncertain. The CDR3 spans 13 residues. V gave up 3 bases and J gave up 8 bases, with 13 bases separating them. The germline CDR1 and CDR2 sequences are MGHRA and YSYEKL. CDR3 in amino acids: CASSQFTWKEAFF. The CDR3 coding sequence is TGCGCCAGCAGCCAGTTTACTTGGAAGGAAGCTTTCTTT.

The rearrangement joins TRBV27 to TRBJ1-2; TRBD1 aligns across 8 bases. J was trimmed by 2 bases and V by 5 bases; bases with no gene match: 7. In germline, CDR1 is MNHEY, CDR2 SMNVEV (reference sequence). CDR3 length: 15 amino acids. The CDR3 spells CASSPNGQGNYGYTF. The CDR3 DNA reads as TGTGCCAGCAGTCCCAACGGACAGGGAAACTATGGCTACACCTTC.

This clone was detected once. This chain connects TRBV6-5 to TRBJ1-3; the D gene is possibly TRBD1 (6 bases). Trimming pared 2 bases from V and 1 base from J, leaving 12 bases between. Germline CDR1 and CDR2: MNHEY and SVGAGI. This CDR3 is built from 16 residues. The CDR3 DNA reads TGTGCCAGCAGTTACAGCGAGACAGGTTCTGGAAACACCATATATTTT. This codes for CASSYSETGSGNTIYF.

CDR3: CASRGNVNEKLFF. The CDR3 DNA sequence: TGTGCCAGTAGAGGAAACGTGAATGAAAAACTGTTTTTT. V and J are TRBV19 and TRBJ1-4; D is uncertain. V was shortened by 6 bases and J by 5 bases, with 10 bases between the two germline ends. CDR1 and CDR2 from the germline V gene are LNHDA and SQIVND (reference sequence). The CDR3 extends over 13 amino acids.